These T cell receptor beta chains were read from a single sample in a study of OX40 agonist ivuxolimab in advanced cancers. Only in-frame clones appear in the TCRdb table, and some are missing; sequencing was by immunoSEQ multiplex PCR. The table records about 80,000 clones, approximately 90% of them present only once. The material sequenced was CD4+ or CD8+ T cells sorted from blood, taken in a trial of the OX40 agonist ivuxolimab. These receptors all come from an adult with an advanced solid tumor such as melanoma, head and neck, liver or kidney cancer. CDR3s include the opening cysteine and the closing phenylalanine or tryptophan. Fields, in order: J gene, clone size, V gene, D gene, CDR3 protein, CDR3 DNA. D genes are given only for firm matches. Some rows mark clone size as missing; the rest say once, few, many or name a class of expanded clone.

j_gene: TRBJ2-2
abundance: once
v_gene: TRBV18
d_gene: .
CDR3aa: CASSRLDTGELFF
CDR3nt: TGTGCCAGCTCAAGGTTGGACACCGGGGAGCTGTTTTTT

j_gene: TRBJ2-1
abundance: once
v_gene: TRBV19
d_gene: .
CDR3aa: CASSTRAQIEQFF
CDR3nt: TGTGCCAGTAGTACCCGGGCGCAAATTGAGCAGTTCTTC

j_gene: TRBJ2-5
abundance: .
v_gene: TRBV11-2
d_gene: .
CDR3aa: CASRRVGARYQETQYF
CDR3nt: TGTGCCAGCAGAAGAGTGGGGGCCCGGTACCAAGAGACCCAGTACTTC

j_gene: TRBJ2-2
abundance: .
v_gene: TRBV5-6
d_gene: .
CDR3aa: CASSLGVSGSGELFF
CDR3nt: TGTGCCAGCAGCTTGGGTGTTTCGGGGTCCGGGGAGCTGTTTTTT

j_gene: TRBJ2-7
abundance: once
v_gene: TRBV28
d_gene: .
CDR3aa: CASSFREPPFYEQYF
CDR3nt: TGTGCCAGCAGTTTCCGGGAGCCGCCTTTTTACGAGCAGTACTTC

j_gene: TRBJ1-3
abundance: .
v_gene: TRBV6-1
d_gene: .
CDR3aa: CASSAWGPSGNTIYF
CDR3nt: TGTGCCAGCAGTGCGTGGGGTCCATCTGGAAACACCATATATTTT

j_gene: TRBJ2-7
abundance: .
v_gene: TRBV7-9
d_gene: TRBD1
CDR3aa: CASSSDRVPYEQYF
CDR3nt: TGTGCCAGCAGCTCCGACAGGGTACCCTACGAGCAGTACTTC

j_gene: TRBJ2-7
abundance: .
v_gene: TRBV5-1
d_gene: TRBD2
CDR3aa: CASSPSGGRYEQYF
CDR3nt: TGCGCCAGCAGCCCATCGGGCGGGAGGTACGAGCAGTACTTC

j_gene: TRBJ1-4
abundance: .
v_gene: TRBV7-2
d_gene: .
CDR3aa: CASSLQATNEKLFF
CDR3nt: TGTGCCAGCAGCCTACAGGCAACTAATGAAAAACTGTTTTTT

j_gene: TRBJ2-7
abundance: .
v_gene: TRBV5-5
d_gene: TRBD1
CDR3aa: CASRSTGGHYEQYF
CDR3nt: TGTGCCAGCAGATCGACAGGGGGGCACTACGAGCAGTACTTC

j_gene: TRBJ2-2
abundance: few
v_gene: TRBV7-3
d_gene: TRBD2
CDR3aa: CASSLFLAGRPGELFF
CDR3nt: TGTGCCAGCAGCTTATTCCTAGCGGGAAGGCCCGGGGAGCTGTTTTTT

j_gene: TRBJ2-7
abundance: .
v_gene: TRBV6-5
d_gene: TRBD2
CDR3aa: CASSMSGITYEQYF
CDR3nt: TGTGCCAGCAGTATGAGCGGGATTACCTACGAGCAGTACTTC

j_gene: TRBJ1-1
abundance: once
v_gene: TRBV2
d_gene: TRBD1
CDR3aa: CASSVTGIGAFF
CDR3nt: TGTGCCAGCAGTGTGACAGGGATCGGAGCTTTCTTT

j_gene: TRBJ1-1
abundance: .
v_gene: TRBV2
d_gene: .
CDR3aa: CASRSPDRVNTEAFF
CDR3nt: TGTGCCAGCAGAAGCCCCGACAGAGTGAACACTGAAGCTTTCTTT

j_gene: TRBJ1-2
abundance: .
v_gene: TRBV27
d_gene: .
CDR3aa: CASSPRTDANYGYTF
CDR3nt: TGTGCCAGCAGCCCTAGGACAGATGCTAACTATGGCTACACCTTC

j_gene: TRBJ2-1
abundance: .
v_gene: TRBV11-2
d_gene: .
CDR3aa: CASSSGVRLRGGTRNEQFF
CDR3nt: TGTGCCAGCAGCTCAGGGGTCCGACTACGCGGGGGCACAAGGAATGAGCAGTTCTTC

j_gene: TRBJ1-5
abundance: .
v_gene: TRBV6-5
d_gene: TRBD1
CDR3aa: CASSYETGRPQHF
CDR3nt: TGTGCCAGCAGTTACGAGACAGGGAGGCCCCAGCATTTT

j_gene: TRBJ2-3
abundance: .
v_gene: TRBV7-8
d_gene: .
CDR3aa: CASSRGQTDTQYF
CDR3nt: TGTGCCAGCAGCAGAGGACAAACAGATACGCAGTATTTT

j_gene: TRBJ2-3
abundance: .
v_gene: TRBV6-1
d_gene: .
CDR3aa: CASSEEGRGTDTQYF
CDR3nt: TGTGCCAGCAGTGAGGAAGGGCGAGGCACAGATACGCAGTATTTT

j_gene: TRBJ2-7
abundance: .
v_gene: TRBV7-3
d_gene: TRBD1
CDR3aa: CASSYQPGQGYEQYF
CDR3nt: TGTGCCAGCAGCTATCAACCGGGACAGGGATACGAGCAGTACTTC

j_gene: TRBJ1-5
abundance: .
v_gene: TRBV28
d_gene: .
CDR3aa: CASSGGKVQPQHF
CDR3nt: TGTGCTAGCTCGGGGGGGAAGGTTCAGCCCCAGCATTTT

j_gene: TRBJ2-1
abundance: .
v_gene: TRBV7-2
d_gene: .
CDR3aa: CASSISLGTQNEQFF
CDR3nt: TGTGCCAGCAGCATAAGTCTCGGGACCCAAAATGAGCAGTTCTTC

j_gene: TRBJ2-3
abundance: few
v_gene: TRBV28
d_gene: TRBD2
CDR3aa: CASTEPSGRTDTQYF
CDR3nt: TGTGCCAGCACAGAGCCTAGCGGGAGGACAGATACGCAGTATTTT

j_gene: TRBJ2-1
abundance: .
v_gene: TRBV7-2
d_gene: TRBD2
CDR3aa: CASSLAFVAGSYNEQFF
CDR3nt: TGTGCCAGCAGCTTAGCGTTTGTAGCGGGATCCTACAATGAGCAGTTCTTC

j_gene: TRBJ2-7
abundance: once
v_gene: TRBV28
d_gene: .
CDR3aa: CASRERSRRDEQYF
CDR3nt: TGTGCCAGCAGAGAAAGGAGCAGGAGGGACGAGCAGTACTTC

j_gene: TRBJ2-3
abundance: .
v_gene: TRBV7-2
d_gene: .
CDR3aa: CASSPGLGDTQYF
CDR3nt: TGTGCCAGCAGCCCCGGGTTAGGCGATACGCAGTATTTT

j_gene: TRBJ1-1
abundance: .
v_gene: TRBV5-1
d_gene: .
CDR3aa: CASSVGQGRAEAFF
CDR3nt: TGCGCCAGCAGCGTGGGTCAAGGGAGGGCTGAAGCTTTCTTT

j_gene: TRBJ2-1
abundance: .
v_gene: TRBV20-1
d_gene: .
CDR3aa: CSAPVYNEQFF
CDR3nt: TGCAGTGCCCCCGTTTACAATGAGCAGTTCTTC

j_gene: TRBJ1-5
abundance: .
v_gene: TRBV28
d_gene: TRBD1
CDR3aa: CASRYQQGAGQPQHF
CDR3nt: TGTGCCAGCAGATACCAACAGGGGGCGGGTCAGCCCCAGCATTTT

j_gene: TRBJ1-1
abundance: .
v_gene: TRBV7-2
d_gene: TRBD1
CDR3aa: CASSQRSGQGARRTEAFF
CDR3nt: TGTGCCAGCAGTCAAAGATCGGGACAGGGGGCTAGGAGGACTGAAGCTTTCTTT

j_gene: TRBJ2-3
abundance: few
v_gene: TRBV6-1
d_gene: TRBD2
CDR3aa: CASSEVVWLAGGGDTQYF
CDR3nt: TGTGCCAGCAGTGAAGTTGTTTGGCTAGCGGGGGGGGGAGATACGCAGTATTTT